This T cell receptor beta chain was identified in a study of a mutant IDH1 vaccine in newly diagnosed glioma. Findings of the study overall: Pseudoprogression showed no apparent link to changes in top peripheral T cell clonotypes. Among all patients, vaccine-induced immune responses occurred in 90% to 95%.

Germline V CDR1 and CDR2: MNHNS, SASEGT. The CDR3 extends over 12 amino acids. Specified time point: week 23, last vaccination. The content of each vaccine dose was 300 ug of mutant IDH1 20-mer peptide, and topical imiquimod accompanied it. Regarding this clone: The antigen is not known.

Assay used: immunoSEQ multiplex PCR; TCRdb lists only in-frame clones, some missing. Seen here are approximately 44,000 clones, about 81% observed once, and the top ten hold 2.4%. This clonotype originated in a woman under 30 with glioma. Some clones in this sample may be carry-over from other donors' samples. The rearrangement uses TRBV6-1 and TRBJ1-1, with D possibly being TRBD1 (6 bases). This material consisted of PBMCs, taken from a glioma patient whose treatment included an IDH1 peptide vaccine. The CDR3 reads CAGAQRISEAFF. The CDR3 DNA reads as TGTGCGGGGGCGCAGCGGATTTCTGAAGCTTTCTTT.